The 25 T cell receptor beta chains presented below share a single source sample, sequenced in a study of T-cell memory formation after mild COVID-19. TCRdb redid the calling of the 5' RACE reads with MiXCR, one entry per CDR3 protein. This sample carries about 540,000 distinct CDR3 sequences, about a fifth of them seen once, and the ten largest clones take around 12%. The specimen sequenced was PBMCs or a T cell subset sorted from them (not recorded which). The receptors stem from an adult woman who had mild COVID-19 (a few samples of this study predate the infection). Cell type and time point are not known.

The CDR3 reads CARNGRDTEAFF. The CDR3 DNA sequence: TGTGCCCGAAATGGAAGAGACACTGAAGCTTTCTTT. This chain links TRBV30 with TRBJ1-1; D gene unclear. CDR1 and CDR2 from the germline V gene are GTSNPN and SVGIG (reference sequence). This CDR3 is built from 12 residues. Trimming shortened V by 8 bases and J by 3 bases, and 13 bases separated the two germline ends.

This clonotype was observed a few times. CDR3: CSARGGSDYEQYF. Here the CDR3 DNA reads TGCAGTGCTAGGGGGGGTAGCGACTACGAGCAGTACTTC. V is TRBV20-1 and J is TRBJ2-7; tentatively, D is TRBD2 (6 bases). The CDR3 sequence is 13 residues long. V shed 3 bases and J shed 3 bases, with 12 bases lying between them. The germline V gene has CDR1 DFQATT and CDR2 SNEGSKA (reference sequence).

The sample holds a few counts of this clonotype. This chain connects TRBV24-1 to TRBJ2-7, with D hard to call. V lost 2 bases, J lost 4 bases, and 14 bases lay in between. This CDR3 has 15 residues. CDR1 and CDR2 (germline): KGHDR, SFDVKD. DNA for the CDR3: TGTGCCACCAGTGATTCACCTCCGGGCACGTACGAGCAGTACTTC. Protein sequence: CATSDSPPGTYEQYF.

This chain uses TRBV6-5 with TRBJ2-7; weak D call: TRBD1 (7 bases). The germline gives CDR1 MNHEY, CDR2 SVGAGI. V lost 0 bases, J lost 2 bases, and 17 bases lay in between. The CDR3 has 17 amino acids. The CDR3 coding sequence is TGTGCCAGCAGTTACTCGGGGCGCCCAGGGGGGACCTACGAGCAGTACTTC. This translates into CASSYSGRPGGTYEQYF.

This clonotype has a handful of counts. The rearrangement joins TRBV6-2 or TRBV6-3 to TRBJ1-6; 8 bases are a match to TRBD1. Germline loops: CDR1 MNHEY, CDR2 SVGEGT. J lost 7 bases, V lost 5 bases, and 7 bases had no gene match. This CDR3 is built from 15 residues. Written as DNA, the CDR3 is TGTGCCAGCAGTCAAATCCGGGACAGGAATTCACCCCTCCACTTT. This codes for CASSQIRDRNSPLHF.

This clonotype came up a few times. The rearrangement links TRBV14 to TRBJ1-1; 8 bases are shared with TRBD1. The CDR3 runs to 16 residues. Germline values: CDR1 SGHDN, CDR2 FVKESK. J was trimmed by 3 bases and V by 5 bases; bases with no gene match: 11. CDR3 in DNA: TGTGCCAGCAGCGCACGGACAGGGAATGTGTACACTGAAGCTTTCTTT. This codes for CASSARTGNVYTEAFF.

This clonotype occurred a few times. This sequence joins TRBV12-3 or TRBV12-4 and TRBJ1-2; 7 bases agree with TRBD1. J gave up 4 bases and V 4 bases, and 6 bases lay outside the gene matches. The CDR3 has 14 residues. In DNA, the CDR3 is TGTGCCAGCAGTTCGGGGACAGCTCCCTATGGCTACACCTTC. The encoded protein is CASSSGTAPYGYTF.

This clonotype showed up many times. The rearrangement links TRBV12-3 or TRBV12-4 to TRBJ1-3; possible D gene TRBD1, 5 bases. Trimming stripped 5 bases from V and 0 bases from J, with 14 bases between. CDR3 size: 16 residues. DNA of the CDR3: TGTGCCAGCAGTCCTTCGGGACGACGCTCTGGAAACACCATATATTTT. It specifies CASSPSGRRSGNTIYF.

In its sample, this clonotype was seen a few times. Compared with germline, one end of the junction differs, possibly owing to a read error. The CDR3 loop reads CATSGGADTQYF. In nucleotides, the CDR3 is TGTGCCACCAGCGGGGGGGCAGATACGCAGTATTTT. The V gene is TRBV7-9, the J gene TRBJ2-3, with 10 bases matching TRBD2. Germline values: CDR1 SEHNR, CDR2 FQNEAQ (reference sequence). The CDR3 extends over 12 amino acids. The full variable domain, in which reference TRBV7-9 and TRBJ2-3 provide the parts outside the CDR3, is DTGVSQNPRHKITKRGQNVTFRCDPISEHNRLYWYRQTLGQGPEFLTYFQNEAQLEKSRLLSDRFSAERPKGSFSTLEIQRTEQGDSAMYLCATSGGADTQYFGPGTRLTVL.

The chain employs TRBV14 and TRBJ2-1, with TRBD2 matching 10 bases. The CDR3 runs 17 residues. The V gene end was trimmed by 5 bases and the J gene end by 14 bases; junction bases not matched to a gene: 21. CDR1 and CDR2 from the germline V gene are SGHDN and FVKESK. CDR3 amino acids: CASSVWGLAGARNQKFF. The DNA of the CDR3 is TGTGCCAGCAGCGTATGGGGGCTAGCGGGGGCCCGAAATCAAAAGTTCTTC. The full variable domain, with the rest looked up from reference TRBV14 and TRBJ2-1, is EAGVTQFPSHSVIEKGQTVTLRCDPISGHDNLYWYRRVMGKEIKFLLHFVKESKQDESGMPNNRFLAERTGGTYSTLKVQPAELEDSGVYFCASSVWGLAGARNQKFFGPGTRLTVL.

The V call is TRBV20-1, the J call TRBJ1-1; D remains unclear. This CDR3 is 12 amino acids long. Trimming shortened V by 3 bases and J by 9 bases, and 14 bases separated the two germline ends. CDR1 DFQATT and CDR2 SNEGSKA come from the germline V gene (reference sequence). Written as DNA, the CDR3 is TGCAGTGCTAGTCTTCCCGGGGAAAAAGCTTTCTTT. As protein: CSASLPGEKAFF.

V is TRBV15 and J is TRBJ2-5; perhaps TRBD2 as D (6 bases). V was cut by 3 bases and J by 2 bases, with 19 bases left in between. The germline V gene has CDR1 LNHNV and CDR2 YYDKDF (reference sequence). This CDR3 is built from 17 residues. The CDR3 DNA reads TGTGCCACCAGCAGGCCTGGGGGAACTAGCTGGCAAGAGACCCAGTACTTC. This gives the protein CATSRPGGTSWQETQYF.

In its sample, this clonotype was seen a few times. The chain uses TRBV9 and TRBJ1-1; the D is unclear. The germline V gene encodes CDR1 SGDLS and CDR2 YYNGEE. The CDR3 length is 13 residues. V gave up 3 bases and J gave up 4 bases, with 10 bases separating them. The CDR3 region has the DNA TGTGCCAGCAGCGCCTCCGTCCCCACTGAAGCTTTCTTT. It specifies CASSASVPTEAFF.

The chain is built from TRBV29-1 and TRBJ2-5; D gene uncertain. The CDR3 is made up of 12 amino acids. Looked up from germline, CDR1 is SQVTM and CDR2 is ANQGSEA. Trimming stripped 5 bases from V and 2 bases from J, with 9 bases between. The CDR3 nucleotides are TGCAGCGTTCTGGCCGTTCAAGAGACCCAGTACTTC. Translating it yields CSVLAVQETQYF.

This clonotype was detected only a few times. The rearrangement joins TRBV30 to TRBJ2-1; TRBD2 aligns across 9 bases. The germline CDR1 and CDR2 sequences are GTSNPN and SVGIG (reference sequence). V trimming: 5 bases; J trimming: 5 bases; junction bases outside the gene matches: 10. The CDR3 is made up of 15 amino acids. CDR3 sequence (DNA): TGTGCCTGGTCCGCGGGGGTAGCGGGGGACAATGAGCAGTTCTTC. This gives the protein CAWSAGVAGDNEQFF. The full variable domain, with the rest looked up from reference TRBV30 and TRBJ2-1, is SQTIHQWPATLVQPVGSPLSLECTVEGTSNPNLYWYRQAAGRGLQLLFYSVGIGQISSEVPQNLSASRPQDRQFILSSKKLLLSDSGFYLCAWSAGVAGDNEQFFGPGTRLTVL.

V and J are TRBV11-2 and TRBJ2-1; TRBD2 matches 12 bases. Germline CDR1 SGHAT, CDR2 FQNNGV. J lost 6 bases, V lost 6 bases, and 15 bases had no gene match. The CDR3 has 18 amino acids. CDR3 protein: CASRSGTSGLRGGNEQFF. In DNA, the CDR3 is TGTGCCAGCAGATCCGGGACTAGCGGGCTCCGAGGGGGCAATGAGCAGTTCTTC.

This clonotype came up a few times. The chain recombines TRBV29-1 with TRBJ2-7; the D gene is possibly TRBD1 (5 bases). Germline V gives CDR1 SQVTM, CDR2 ANQGSEA. This CDR3 region has 13 residues. V lost 1 base and J lost 6, with 13 bases in between. DNA for the CDR3: TGCAGCGTTGAAGCGGCCAGGGTGGGCGAGCAGTACTTC. It codes for CSVEAARVGEQYF.

V and J are TRBV7-9 and TRBJ1-5; 7 bases line up with TRBD1. There are 14 residues in the CDR3. V shed 1 base, J shed 5 bases, and the junction held 2 bases outside the gene matches. The germline V gene encodes CDR1 SEHNR and CDR2 FQNEAQ (reference sequence). The CDR3 DNA reads as TGTGCCAGCAGCTTAGGACAGGGATATCAGCCCCAGCATTTT. Its translation: CASSLGQGYQPQHF.

This clonotype was observed a handful of times. V is TRBV19 and J is TRBJ2-1, with a weak D call TRBD2 (6 bases). V was shortened by 4 bases and J by 8 bases, with 18 bases between the two germline ends. The CDR3 length is 15 residues. Germline CDR1 LNHDA, CDR2 SQIVND (reference sequence). CDR3 nucleotide sequence: TGTGCCAGTAGTAGCCCAACGCCCCGGGGGTATGAGCAGTTCTTC. It translates to CASSSPTPRGYEQFF.

In this sample, this clonotype turned up a few times. CDR3 loop: CTSGRPLNTEAFF. Here the CDR3 DNA reads TGCACCTCGGGACGGCCACTGAACACTGAAGCTTTCTTT. The chain employs TRBV29-1 and TRBJ1-1; TRBD1 is a possible D gene (5 bases). The CDR3 loop spans 13 amino acids. Germline V gene data show CDR1 as SQVTM and CDR2 as ANQGSEA.

The table lists this clonotype with a few counts. The chain has TRBV15 and TRBJ2-5; TRBD2 matches 8 bases. This CDR3 has 17 amino acids. Germline values: CDR1 LNHNV, CDR2 YYDKDF (reference sequence). V lost 0 bases and J lost 2; bases outside the gene matches: 8. CDR3 sequence: CATSRDFQRGSQETQYF. CDR3 nucleotides: TGTGCCACCAGCAGAGATTTCCAGCGGGGGAGTCAAGAGACCCAGTACTTC.

The chain joins TRBV20-1 to TRBJ2-3, with TRBD2 identical over 10 bases. Losses at the gene ends were 1 base for V and 2 bases for J; bases not matched to a gene: 6. The CDR3 length is 16 residues. Germline loops: CDR1 DFQATT, CDR2 SNEGSKA (reference sequence). Here the CDR3 reads CSARAGLAEDTDTQYF. The CDR3 DNA sequence: TGCAGTGCTAGAGCTGGACTAGCGGAGGACACAGATACGCAGTATTTT.

CDR3 sequence: CASSKLPSGDYEQYF. CDR3 sequence (DNA): TGCGCCAGCAGTAAATTGCCGTCAGGGGACTACGAGCAGTACTTC. This sequence joins TRBV23-1 and TRBJ2-7, with D possibly being TRBD1 (6 bases). TRBV23-1 is flagged as an ORF with uncertain function. The CDR3 is 15 residues long. Trimming shortened V by 5 bases and J by 3 bases, and 17 bases separated the two germline ends.

This clonotype appeared many times. CDR3 in DNA: TGTGCTAGTGGTTTGGTACCGGACCTAGCGGGCACCGGGGAGCTGTTTTTT. Its protein is CASGLVPDLAGTGELFF. This chain uses TRBV12-5 with TRBJ2-2; the match to TRBD2 covers 8 bases. Unmatched junction bases numbered 7, after V lost 0 bases and J lost 4 bases. The CDR3 loop spans 17 amino acids. The germline V gene encodes CDR1 LGHNT and CDR2 FRNRAP. Looking up the rest from reference TRBV12-5 and TRBJ2-2 gives the full variable domain: DARVTQTPRHKVTEMGQEVTMRCQPILGHNTVFWYRQTMMQGLELLAYFRNRAPLDDSGMPKDRFSAEMPDATLATLKIQPSEPRDSAVYFCASGLVPDLAGTGELFFGEGSRLTVL.

The rearrangement uses TRBV5-6 and TRBJ2-1; 7 nucleotides line up with TRBD2. The CDR3 runs 16 residues. Germline CDR1 is SGHDT and CDR2 is YYEEEE. J was trimmed by 4 bases and V by 4 bases; bases with no gene match: 11. This CDR3 reads CASSPDAGVWYNEQFF. CDR3 coding DNA: TGTGCCAGCAGCCCGGACGCGGGAGTTTGGTACAATGAGCAGTTCTTC.